This T cell receptor (beta chain) was profiled in a study of blood T cell repertoires in COVID-19. For the study at large: PBMCs, B-cell-depleted T cells, or T cells were the source of the cDNA or gDNA that made up the material.

Looked up from germline, CDR1 is KGHSH and CDR2 is LQKENI. V was trimmed by 3 bases and J by 4 bases, leaving 12 bases between them. The CDR3 is 15 residues long. Original processing methods: Cell counts per sample came from amplifying reference gene primers. Profiled with immunoSEQ multiplex PCR; TCRdb holds only in-frame clones, not every one. That table is the source of V, J and clone size, and D and trimming were worked out from the DNA. Of approximately 250,000 clones listed, approximately 80% were seen once; the top ten hold around 2.4%. This clonotype was obtained from a man aged 40-49 years who had recovered from COVID-19. The specimen sequenced was peripheral blood. The genes are TRBV18 and TRBJ1-4; no clear D gene. The chain's CDR3 is CASSPTADRNEKLFF. The CDR3 nucleotides read TGTGCCAGCTCACCGACTGCTGACCGTAATGAAAAACTGTTTTTT.